The 14 T cell receptor beta chains in this list originate from one sample, sequenced in a study of molecular identifiers for immune sequencing clone quantification. TCRdb reprocessed the PCR reads with MiXCR, giving one entry per CDR3 protein. The table has around 89,000 distinct CDR3 sequences, roughly 19% seen once. The sequencing input was naive CD8+ T cells from blood, with Jurkat cell RNA spiked in. The sample's subset: FACS-sorted CD8+CD4-CCR7+CD45RA+ naive T cells. The receptors stem from a human donor in good health. Some libraries in this study had Jurkat cell RNA spiked in.

This clonotype was seen at least ten times. This chain joins TRBV9 and TRBJ2-7, with D maybe TRBD1 (6 bases). This CDR3 contains 15 residues. Germline V gives CDR1 SGDLS, CDR2 YYNGEE. V lost 3 bases, J lost 0 bases, and 13 bases lay in between. This CDR3 is CASSAGTGSSYEQYF. In DNA, the CDR3 is TGTGCCAGCAGCGCCGGCACAGGGAGCTCCTACGAGCAGTACTTC.

This clonotype was counted at least ten times. V usage is TRBV7-8 and J usage is TRBJ1-1, with D possibly TRBD1 on 5 matching bases. Trimming took off 1 base at V and 0 bases at J, with 12 bases between the two ends. The CDR3 runs to 16 residues. The V gene's germline CDR1 is SGHVS and CDR2 FQNEAQ. In DNA, the CDR3 is TGTGCCAGCAGCTTAGGGGGGTGGCGATTGAACACTGAAGCTTTCTTT. It translates to CASSLGGWRLNTEAFF.

This clonotype was seen a handful of times. With a much larger clone just one base away, this may be a read error. This chain connects TRBV19 to TRBJ2-7, with D possibly being TRBD2 (6 bases). The CDR3 consists of 13 residues. Germline CDR1 and CDR2: LNHDA and SQIVND (reference sequence). The CDR3 loop reads CAGSIFGGDEQYF. Written as DNA, the CDR3 is TGTGCCGGTAGTATATTCGGAGGGGACGAGCAGTACTTC.

This clonotype came up many times. This chain links TRBV9 with TRBJ2-3; 8 nucleotides line up with TRBD2. The J segment lost 5 bases and the V segment lost 0 bases, leaving 8 bases of the junction unmatched. The germline CDR1 and CDR2 sequences are SGDLS and YYNGEE. The CDR3 covers 16 residues. The CDR3 spells CASSVEYGGAIDTQYF. The DNA for the CDR3 is TGTGCCAGCAGCGTAGAATACGGGGGGGCCATAGATACGCAGTATTTT.

This clonotype was counted at least ten times. The rearrangement links TRBV6-5 to TRBJ1-1; D is unresolved. Trimming shortened V by 0 bases and J by 1 base, and 9 bases separated the two germline ends. From germline, CDR1 is MNHEY and CDR2 SVGAGI. This CDR3 has 15 amino acids. CDR3 nucleotides: TGTGCCAGCAGTTACTCCGCGACTAGGAACACTGAAGCTTTCTTT. This codes for CASSYSATRNTEAFF.

As regards this clonotype: A much larger clone lies a single base off, so this may be a read error. The chain is built from TRBV7-6 and TRBJ2-7, with D perhaps matching TRBD1 (7 bases). This CDR3 is built from 15 residues. V was pared by 5 bases and J by 1 base, with 15 bases between. The germline gives CDR1 SGHVS, CDR2 FNYEAQ. CDR3 DNA sequence: TGTGCCAGCAGCCCCTTTCAGGGGGGTTCCTACGAGCAGTACTTC. Translating it yields CASSPFQGGSYEQYF.

At least ten counts were recorded for this clonotype. CDR3: CASSKERGRPCTDTQYF. CDR3 coding DNA: TGTGCCAGCAGCAAAGAAAGGGGGCGACCCTGCACAGATACGCAGTATTTT. V usage is TRBV21-1 and J usage is TRBJ2-3; the D call of TRBD1 is as the table states it, not checked on the DNA. TRBV21-1 is marked as a pseudogene. The CDR3 length is 17 residues.

Turning to this clonotype: A clone one base away is much larger, so this may be a read error. The chain joins TRBV27 to TRBJ2-5; unclear D gene. Trimming stripped 6 bases from V and 4 bases from J, with 12 bases between. Per germline, CDR1 MNHEY and CDR2 SMNVEV (reference sequence). This CDR3 is built from 13 residues. CDR3 protein: CASSPLERETQYF. In DNA form, the CDR3 reads TGTGCCAGCAGCCCCCTAGAGCGAGAGACCCAGTACTTC.

The count of this clonotype is one. This rearrangement joins TRBV7-2 to TRBJ1-6; tentative D call: TRBD1 (5 bases). Trimming shortened V by 3 bases and J by 2 bases, and 20 bases separated the two germline ends. In germline, CDR1 is SGHTA, CDR2 FQGNSA. The CDR3 loop spans 19 amino acids. The CDR3 DNA is TGTGCCAGCAGCTTCACCGGGGACCCCGACCACCCCTATAATTCACCCCTCCACTTT. Its protein is CASSFTGDPDHPYNSPLHF.

The table lists this clonotype with many counts. CDR3 amino acids: CASSFTKRQGTYGYTF. In nucleotides, the CDR3 is TGTGCCAGCAGTTTTACTAAAAGACAGGGGACCTATGGCTACACCTTC. The V call is TRBV27, the J call TRBJ1-2; TRBD1 matches at 8 bases. This CDR3 is built from 16 residues. V trimming: 3 bases; J trimming: 4 bases; junction bases outside the gene matches: 10. Germline V CDR1 and CDR2: MNHEY, SMNVEV (reference sequence).

This clonotype was detected many times. The chain recombines TRBV30 with TRBJ2-3; 9 nucleotides agree with TRBD2. This CDR3 contains 15 residues. Trimming took 0 bases from V and 4 from J; bases not matched to a gene: 5. Germline V gene data show CDR1 as GTSNPN and CDR2 as SVGIG (reference sequence). CDR3 region: CAWSVGSGSADTQYF. The CDR3 DNA reads TGTGCCTGGAGTGTGGGTAGCGGGAGCGCAGATACGCAGTATTTT.

This clonotype was counted between two and nine times. Germline is not matched at one junction end, which may reflect a read error. The chain links TRBV4-2 to TRBJ2-3, with 8 bases identical to TRBD2. CDR1 LGHNA and CDR2 YNFKEQ come from the germline V gene. The CDR3 extends over 16 amino acids. CDR3 DNA sequence: TGTGCCAGTCAGGAGGTAGCGGGGTCTAGCACAGATACGCGGTATTTT. It is translated as CASQEVAGSSTDTRYF.

This clonotype was counted at least ten times. The chain combines TRBV19 with TRBJ1-1; tentative D call: TRBD1 (6 bases). The germline gives CDR1 LNHDA, CDR2 SQIVND (reference sequence). The CDR3 has 15 residues. Trimming cost V 2 bases and J 4 bases, with 14 bases left between them. The CDR3 sequence is CASSINQGLRTEAFF. The CDR3 coding sequence is TGTGCCAGTAGTATAAATCAGGGGTTGCGCACTGAAGCTTTCTTT.

This clonotype has ten or more counts. The CDR3 spells CASWTGETQYF. The CDR3 bases are TGTGCCAGCTGGACGGGAGAGACCCAGTACTTC. The chain combines TRBV2 with TRBJ2-5; D uncertain. The V end was cut by 8 bases, the J end by 4 bases, with 8 bases between. CDR1 SNHLY and CDR2 FYNNEI come from the germline V gene. The CDR3 has 11 amino acids. Based on the CDR3 plus reference TRBV2 and TRBJ2-5, the full variable domain is EPEVTQTPSHQVTQMGQEVILRCVPISNHLYFYWYRQILGQKVEFLVSFYNNEISEKSEIFDDQFSVERPDGSNFTLKIRSTKLEDSAMYFCASWTGETQYFGPGTRLLVL.